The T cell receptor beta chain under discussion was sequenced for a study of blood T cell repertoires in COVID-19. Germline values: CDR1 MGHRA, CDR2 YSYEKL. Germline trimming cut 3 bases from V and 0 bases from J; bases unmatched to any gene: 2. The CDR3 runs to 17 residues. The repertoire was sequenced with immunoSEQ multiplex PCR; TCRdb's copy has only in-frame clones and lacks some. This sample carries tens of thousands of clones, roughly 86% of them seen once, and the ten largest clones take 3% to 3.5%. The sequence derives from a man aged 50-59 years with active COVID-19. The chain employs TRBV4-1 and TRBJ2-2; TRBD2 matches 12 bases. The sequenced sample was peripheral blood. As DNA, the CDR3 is TGCGCCAGCAGCCAGGCTAGCGGGGGGGCGAACACCGGGGAGCTGTTTTTT. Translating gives CASSQASGGANTGELFF.